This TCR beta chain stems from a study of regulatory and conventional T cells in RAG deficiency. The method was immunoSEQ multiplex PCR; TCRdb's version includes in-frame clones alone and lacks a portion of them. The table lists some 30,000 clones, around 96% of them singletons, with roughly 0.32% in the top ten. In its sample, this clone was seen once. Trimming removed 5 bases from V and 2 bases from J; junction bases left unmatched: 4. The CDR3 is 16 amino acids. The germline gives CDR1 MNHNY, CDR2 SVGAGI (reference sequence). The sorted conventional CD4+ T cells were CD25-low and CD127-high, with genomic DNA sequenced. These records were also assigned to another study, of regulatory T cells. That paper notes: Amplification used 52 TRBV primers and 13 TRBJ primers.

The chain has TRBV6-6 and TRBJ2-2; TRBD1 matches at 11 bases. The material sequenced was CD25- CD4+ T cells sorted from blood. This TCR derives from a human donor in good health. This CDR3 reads CASSKGQGANTGELFF. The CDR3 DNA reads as TGTGCCAGCAGTAAAGGACAGGGGGCTAACACCGGGGAGCTGTTTTTT.